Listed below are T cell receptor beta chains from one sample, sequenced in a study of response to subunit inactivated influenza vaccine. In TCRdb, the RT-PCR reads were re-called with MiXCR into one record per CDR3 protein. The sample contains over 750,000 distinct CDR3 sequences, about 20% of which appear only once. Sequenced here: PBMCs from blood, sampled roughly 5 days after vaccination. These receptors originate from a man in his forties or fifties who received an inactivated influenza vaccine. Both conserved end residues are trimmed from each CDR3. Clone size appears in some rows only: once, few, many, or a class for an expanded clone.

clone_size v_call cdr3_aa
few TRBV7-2 ASSLESEHLNSPLH
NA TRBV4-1 ASSQVGANSYEQY
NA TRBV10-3 ASGRGLSEAF
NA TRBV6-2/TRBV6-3 ASTLQPQSFKRF
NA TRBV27 ASSLRGPVLNQPQH
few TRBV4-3 ASSQDLRPQGYGYT
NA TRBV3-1 ASSQSRGLYNEQF
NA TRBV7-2 ASSFTSSRNEQF
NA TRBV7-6 ASSRPAETQY
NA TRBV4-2 ASSRGQGNEQY
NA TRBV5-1 ASSPQRRQETQY
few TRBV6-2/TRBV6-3 ASTRGLAGGHNEQF
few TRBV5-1 ASSQTAGSSYEQY
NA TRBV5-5 ASSSIRGSGDTQY
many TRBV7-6 ASSLGSGGPYEQY
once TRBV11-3 ASSRRRDRTDTQY
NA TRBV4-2 ASSQLTGTSDYEQY
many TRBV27 ASSFLLAGVGEQY
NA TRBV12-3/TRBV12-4 ASSSGASYPT
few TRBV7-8 ASSRGQSTNTEAF
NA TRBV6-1 ASRENTPYGYT
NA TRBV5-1 ASSWNKNTEAF
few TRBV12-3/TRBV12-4 ASSFRIGYSYNEQF
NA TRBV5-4 ASSPQRGLGGVKTQY
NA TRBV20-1 SARRLAGVSYNEQY
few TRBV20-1 SVLRPGMGY
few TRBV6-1 ASSTSGNTNEQF
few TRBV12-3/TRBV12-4 ASRGGQAYNEQF
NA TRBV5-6 ASSFGHRKIYGYT
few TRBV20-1 SVYHLNEKLF
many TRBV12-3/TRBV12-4 ASSRGPGQGSYEQY
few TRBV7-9 ASNVRGNSNQPQH
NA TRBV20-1 SASVVSRVNEQF
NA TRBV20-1 SASPSGFGEQF
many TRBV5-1 ASSGGGDSYNEQF
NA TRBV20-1 SARDPGQLENIQY